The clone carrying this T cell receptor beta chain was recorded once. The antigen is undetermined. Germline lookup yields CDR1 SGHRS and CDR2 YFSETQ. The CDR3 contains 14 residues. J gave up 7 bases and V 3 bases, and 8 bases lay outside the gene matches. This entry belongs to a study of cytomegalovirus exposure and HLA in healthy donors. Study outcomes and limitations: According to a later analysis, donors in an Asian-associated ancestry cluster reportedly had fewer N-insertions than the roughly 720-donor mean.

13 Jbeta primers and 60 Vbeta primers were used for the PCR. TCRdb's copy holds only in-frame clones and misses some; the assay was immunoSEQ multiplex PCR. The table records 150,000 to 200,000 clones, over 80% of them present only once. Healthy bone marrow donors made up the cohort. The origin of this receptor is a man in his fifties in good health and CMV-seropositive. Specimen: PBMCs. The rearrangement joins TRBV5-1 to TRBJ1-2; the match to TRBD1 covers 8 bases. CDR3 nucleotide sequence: TGCGCCAGCAGCTCCACAGGGGGTGGTTTTGGCTACACCTTC. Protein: CASSSTGGGFGYTF. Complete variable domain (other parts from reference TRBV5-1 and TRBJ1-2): KAGVTQTPRYLIKTRGQQVTLSCSPISGHRSVSWYQQTPGQGLQFLFEYFSETQRNKGNFPGRFSGRQFSNSRSEMNVSTLELGDSALYLCASSSTGGGFGYTFGSGTRLTVV.